These T cell receptor beta chains were read from a single sample in a study of shared clonotypes between healthy human individuals. Measured with immunoSEQ multiplex PCR; TCRdb has only the in-frame clones, and not every one. The sample has some 580,000 clones; roughly 98% are singletons. The sample was naive CD8+ T cells sorted from blood. The source is a man under 40 in good health. The conserved cysteine and the conserved F or W are not part of the CDR3 here.

cdr3_length: 13
j_call: TRBJ2-3
v_call: TRBV11-3
cdr3_aa: ASSLRQGVADTQY

cdr3_length: 13
j_call: TRBJ2-7
v_call: TRBV4-3
cdr3_aa: ASSQGSSGLYEQY

cdr3_length: 16
j_call: TRBJ1-2
v_call: TRBV7-8
cdr3_aa: ASSLDPPGTGGNYGYT

cdr3_length: 11
j_call: TRBJ2-5
v_call: TRBV28
cdr3_aa: ASQGQNQETQY

cdr3_length: 9
j_call: TRBJ1-1
v_call: TRBV28
cdr3_aa: ASSLRYEAF

cdr3_length: 12
j_call: TRBJ2-5
v_call: TRBV11-2
cdr3_aa: ASSSGLGEETQY

cdr3_length: 14
j_call: TRBJ1-5
v_call: TRBV6-1
cdr3_aa: ASRELPTAGNQPQH

cdr3_length: 19
j_call: TRBJ2-5
v_call: TRBV6-1
cdr3_aa: ASSEALQSAVSDREGETQY

cdr3_length: 11
j_call: TRBJ2-2
v_call: TRBV27
cdr3_aa: ASSFASTGELF

cdr3_length: 13
j_call: TRBJ2-5
v_call: TRBV7-9
cdr3_aa: ASSYRWDSQETQY

cdr3_length: 11
j_call: TRBJ1-2
v_call: TRBV5-4
cdr3_aa: ASSLRGEVGYT

cdr3_length: 13
j_call: TRBJ2-1
v_call: TRBV19
cdr3_aa: ASSIGGPSYNEQF

cdr3_length: 11
j_call: TRBJ1-4
v_call: TRBV9
cdr3_aa: ASSGTGDEKLF

cdr3_length: 13
j_call: TRBJ2-2
v_call: TRBV4-3
cdr3_aa: ASSRGTGNTGELF

cdr3_length: 14
j_call: TRBJ2-7
v_call: TRBV27
cdr3_aa: ASSASPQGQTYEQY

cdr3_length: 12
j_call: TRBJ1-5
v_call: TRBV5-6
cdr3_aa: ASRNWGAFKPQH

cdr3_length: 12
j_call: TRBJ2-1
v_call: TRBV2
cdr3_aa: ASKQASSYNEQF

cdr3_length: 14
j_call: TRBJ2-3
v_call: TRBV11-1
cdr3_aa: ASTLNTRGPTDTQY

cdr3_length: 14
j_call: TRBJ2-3
v_call: TRBV4-1
cdr3_aa: ASSQTGTGSSDTQY

cdr3_length: 13
j_call: TRBJ2-1
v_call: TRBV19
cdr3_aa: ASSITRGRNNEQF

cdr3_length: 12
j_call: TRBJ2-5
v_call: TRBV27
cdr3_aa: ASRGGGFQETQY

cdr3_length: 13
j_call: TRBJ2-5
v_call: TRBV15
cdr3_aa: ATSSSWTEQETQY

cdr3_length: 13
j_call: TRBJ2-2
v_call: TRBV5-8
cdr3_aa: ASSFRLGPPGELF

cdr3_length: 11
j_call: TRBJ2-1
v_call: TRBV29-1
cdr3_aa: SVLTSPGNEQF

cdr3_length: 11
j_call: TRBJ1-2
v_call: TRBV25-1
cdr3_aa: ASSEPANYGYT

cdr3_length: 13
j_call: TRBJ1-2
v_call: TRBV5-1
cdr3_aa: ASSFPKQGNYGYT

cdr3_length: 14
j_call: TRBJ2-3
v_call: TRBV5-5
cdr3_aa: ASSLVAESVTDTQY

cdr3_length: 15
j_call: TRBJ2-1
v_call: TRBV12-5
cdr3_aa: ASGLAQIAGGYNEQF

cdr3_length: 12
j_call: TRBJ2-7
v_call: TRBV9
cdr3_aa: ASSAQGASYEQY

cdr3_length: 10
j_call: TRBJ2-7
v_call: TRBV29-1
cdr3_aa: SVAGNFYEQY

cdr3_length: 13
j_call: TRBJ1-1
v_call: TRBV29-1
cdr3_aa: SVGGGQGADTEAF

cdr3_length: 14
j_call: TRBJ2-7
v_call: TRBV5-1
cdr3_aa: ASSLDRASGSLEQY